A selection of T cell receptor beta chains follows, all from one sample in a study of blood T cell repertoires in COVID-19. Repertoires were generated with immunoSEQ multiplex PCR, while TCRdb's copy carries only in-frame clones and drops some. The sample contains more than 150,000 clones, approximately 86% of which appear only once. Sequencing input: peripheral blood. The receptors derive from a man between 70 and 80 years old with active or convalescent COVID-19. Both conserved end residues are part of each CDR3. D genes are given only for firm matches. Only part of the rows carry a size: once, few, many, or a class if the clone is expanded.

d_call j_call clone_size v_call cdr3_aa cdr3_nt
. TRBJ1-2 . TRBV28 CASRWRGLGYGYTF TGTGCCAGCAGGTGGCGGGGGCTGGGGTATGGCTACACCTTC
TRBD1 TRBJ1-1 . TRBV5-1 CASSLPGQGTEAFF TGCGCCAGCAGCTTACCCGGACAGGGCACTGAAGCTTTCTTT
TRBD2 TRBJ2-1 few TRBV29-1 CSVEEGWLGTSVKVEQFF TGCAGCGTTGAAGAAGGGTGGCTTGGGACTAGCGTGAAGGTCGAGCAGTTCTTC
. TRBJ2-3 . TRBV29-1 CSVTRLGYRVSDTQYF TGCAGCGTTACGCGACTAGGCTATCGGGTATCAGATACGCAGTATTTT
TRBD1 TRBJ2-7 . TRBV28 CASIKAGSGTRDSGFYEQYF TGTGCCAGCATTAAGGCCGGTTCTGGGACCAGGGACAGTGGATTCTACGAGCAGTACTTC
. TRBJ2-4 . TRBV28 CASSLRTRAKNIQYF TGTGCCAGCAGTTTGAGGACAAGAGCCAAAAACATTCAGTACTTC
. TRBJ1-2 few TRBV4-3 CASSHRTF TGCGCCAGCAGCCATCGCACCTTC
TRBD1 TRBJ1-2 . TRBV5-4 CASSTGQGAYGYTF TGTGCCAGCAGTACTGGACAGGGGGCCTATGGCTACACCTTC
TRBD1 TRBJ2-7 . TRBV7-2 CASSLVPGQGSYEQYF TGTGCCAGCAGCTTAGTGCCGGGACAGGGATCCTACGAGCAGTACTTC
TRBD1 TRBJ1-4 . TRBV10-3 CAISAQGVANEKLFF TGTGCCATCAGTGCACAGGGGGTCGCTAATGAAAAACTGTTTTTT
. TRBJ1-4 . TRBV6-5 CASTSGLFKNEKLFF TGTGCCAGCACCTCAGGACTGTTTAAAAATGAAAAACTGTTTTTT
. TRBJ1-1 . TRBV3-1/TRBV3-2 CASSQGRHNMNTEAFF TGTGCCAGCAGCCAAGGCAGACACAACATGAACACTGAAGCTTTCTTT
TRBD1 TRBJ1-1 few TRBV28 CASSSPGQGNMNTEAFF TGTGCCAGCAGTTCCCCGGGACAGGGGAACATGAACACTGAAGCTTTCTTT
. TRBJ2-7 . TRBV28 CASSLSPSGQYF TGTGCCAGCAGTTTATCACCTTCCGGGCAGTACTTC
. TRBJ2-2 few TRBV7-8 CASSQGRRGPNTGELFF TGTGCCAGCAGCCAGGGGAGGCGGGGGCCTAACACCGGGGAGCTGTTTTTT
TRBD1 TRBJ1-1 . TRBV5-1 CASSVFTGVAEAFF TGCGCCAGCAGCGTATTTACAGGGGTCGCTGAAGCTTTCTTT